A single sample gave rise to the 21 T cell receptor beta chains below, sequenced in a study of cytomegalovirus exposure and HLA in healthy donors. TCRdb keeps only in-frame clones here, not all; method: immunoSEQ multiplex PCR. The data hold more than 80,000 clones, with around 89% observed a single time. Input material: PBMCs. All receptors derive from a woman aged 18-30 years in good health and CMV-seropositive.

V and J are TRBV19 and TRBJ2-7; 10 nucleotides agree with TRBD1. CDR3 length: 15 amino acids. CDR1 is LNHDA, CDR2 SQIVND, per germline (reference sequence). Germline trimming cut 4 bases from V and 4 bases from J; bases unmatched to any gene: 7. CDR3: CASSTGTGEWYEQYF. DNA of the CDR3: TGTGCCAGTAGTACCGGGACAGGGGAGTGGTACGAGCAGTACTTC. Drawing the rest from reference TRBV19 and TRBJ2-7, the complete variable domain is DGGITQSPKYLFRKEGQNVTLSCEQNLNHDAMYWYRQDPGQGLRLIYYSQIVNDFQKGDIAEGYSVSREKKESFPLTVTSAQKNPTAFYLCASSTGTGEWYEQYFGPGTRLTVT.

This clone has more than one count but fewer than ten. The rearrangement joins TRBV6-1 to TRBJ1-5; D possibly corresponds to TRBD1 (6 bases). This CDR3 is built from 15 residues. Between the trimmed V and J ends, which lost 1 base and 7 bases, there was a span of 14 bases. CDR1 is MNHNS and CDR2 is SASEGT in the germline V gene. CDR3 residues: CASSEVEGGEQPQHF. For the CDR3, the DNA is TGTGCCAGCAGTGAAGTTGAGGGGGGGGAACAGCCCCAGCATTTT.

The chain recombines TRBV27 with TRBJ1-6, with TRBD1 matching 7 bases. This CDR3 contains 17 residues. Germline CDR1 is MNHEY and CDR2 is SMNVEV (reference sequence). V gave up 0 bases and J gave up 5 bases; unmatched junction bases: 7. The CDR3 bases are TGTGCCAGCAGTTTATCGACAGGGAAGTATAATAATTCACCCCTCCACTTT. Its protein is CASSLSTGKYNNSPLHF.

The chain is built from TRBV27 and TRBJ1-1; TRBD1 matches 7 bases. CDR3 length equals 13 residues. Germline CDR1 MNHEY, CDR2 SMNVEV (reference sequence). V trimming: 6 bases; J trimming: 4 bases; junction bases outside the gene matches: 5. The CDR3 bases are TGTGCCAGCAGCCGGCAGGGGGTCACTGAAGCTTTCTTT. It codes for CASSRQGVTEAFF.

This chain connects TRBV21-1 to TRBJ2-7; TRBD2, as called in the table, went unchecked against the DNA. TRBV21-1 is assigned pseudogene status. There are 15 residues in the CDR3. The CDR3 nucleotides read TGTGCCAGCAGCAAAGTGCTAGCGGCTTCCTACGAGCAGTACGTC. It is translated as CASSKVLAASYEQYV.

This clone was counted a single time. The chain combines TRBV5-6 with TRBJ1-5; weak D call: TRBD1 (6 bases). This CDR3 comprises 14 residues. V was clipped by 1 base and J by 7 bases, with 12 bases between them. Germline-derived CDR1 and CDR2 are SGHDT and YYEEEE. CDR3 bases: TGTGCCAGCAGCTTGCAGGGGAGAGGGCAGCCCCAGCATTTT. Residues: CASSLQGRGQPQHF.

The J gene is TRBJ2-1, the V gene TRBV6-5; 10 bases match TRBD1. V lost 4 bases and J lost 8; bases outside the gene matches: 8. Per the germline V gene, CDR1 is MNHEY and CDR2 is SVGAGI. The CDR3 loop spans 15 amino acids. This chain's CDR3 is CASSWTRDRGHEQFF. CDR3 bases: TGTGCCAGCAGTTGGACTCGGGACAGGGGTCATGAGCAGTTCTTC.

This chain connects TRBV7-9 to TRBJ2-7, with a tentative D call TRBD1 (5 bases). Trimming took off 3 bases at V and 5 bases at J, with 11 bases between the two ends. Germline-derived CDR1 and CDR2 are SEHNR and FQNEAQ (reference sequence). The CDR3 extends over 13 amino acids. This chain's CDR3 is CASSLLQADEQYF. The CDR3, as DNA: TGTGCCAGCAGCTTGTTACAGGCGGACGAGCAGTACTTC. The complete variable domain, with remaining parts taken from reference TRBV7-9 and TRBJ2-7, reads DTGVSQNPRHKITKRGQNVTFRCDPISEHNRLYWYRQTLGQGPEFLTYFQNEAQLEKSRLLSDRFSAERPKGSFSTLEIQRTEQGDSAMYLCASSLLQADEQYFGPGTRLTVT.

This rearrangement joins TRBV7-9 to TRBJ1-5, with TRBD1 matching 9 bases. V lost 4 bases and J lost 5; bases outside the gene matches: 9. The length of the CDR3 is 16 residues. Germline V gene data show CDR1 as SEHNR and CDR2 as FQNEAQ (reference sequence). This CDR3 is CASSSSTGQGYQPQHF. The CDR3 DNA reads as TGTGCCAGCAGCTCAAGCACGGGACAGGGATATCAGCCCCAGCATTTT.

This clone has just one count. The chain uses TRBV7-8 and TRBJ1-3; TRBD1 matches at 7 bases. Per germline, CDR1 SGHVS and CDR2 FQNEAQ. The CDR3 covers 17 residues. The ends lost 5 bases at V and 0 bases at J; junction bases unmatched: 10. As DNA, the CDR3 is TGTGCCAGCAGCATCGACAGGGCCTATAGCTCTGGAAACACCATATATTTT. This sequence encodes CASSIDRAYSSGNTIYF.

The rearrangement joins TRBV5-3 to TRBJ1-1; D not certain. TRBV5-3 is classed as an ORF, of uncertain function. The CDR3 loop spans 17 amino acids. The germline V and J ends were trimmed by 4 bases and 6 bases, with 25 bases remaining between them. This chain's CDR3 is CARSPSRIRDAGAEAFF. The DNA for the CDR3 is TGTGCCAGAAGCCCGTCCCGAATTCGGGATGCCGGGGCTGAAGCTTTCTTT.

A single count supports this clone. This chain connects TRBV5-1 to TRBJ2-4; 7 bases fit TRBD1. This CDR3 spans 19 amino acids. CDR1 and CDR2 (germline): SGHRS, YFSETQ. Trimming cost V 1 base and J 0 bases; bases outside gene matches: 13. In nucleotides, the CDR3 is TGCGCCAGCAGCTTGTATCTCAGGGGGACCGTGTTAGCCAAAAACATTCAGTACTTC. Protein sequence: CASSLYLRGTVLAKNIQYF.

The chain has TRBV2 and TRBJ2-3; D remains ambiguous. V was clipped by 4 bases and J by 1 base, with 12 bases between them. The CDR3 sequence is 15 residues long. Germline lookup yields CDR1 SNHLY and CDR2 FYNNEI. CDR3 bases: TGTGCCAGCAGTGCGGGTCTGGGTGGCACAGATACGCAGTATTTT. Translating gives CASSAGLGGTDTQYF.

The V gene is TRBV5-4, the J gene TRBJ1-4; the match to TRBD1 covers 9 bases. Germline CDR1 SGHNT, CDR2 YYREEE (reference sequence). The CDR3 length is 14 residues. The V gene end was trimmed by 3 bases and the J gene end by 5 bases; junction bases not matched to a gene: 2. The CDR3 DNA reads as TGTGCCAGCAGCTCACAGGGGGCAAATGAAAAACTGTTTTTT. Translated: CASSSQGANEKLFF.

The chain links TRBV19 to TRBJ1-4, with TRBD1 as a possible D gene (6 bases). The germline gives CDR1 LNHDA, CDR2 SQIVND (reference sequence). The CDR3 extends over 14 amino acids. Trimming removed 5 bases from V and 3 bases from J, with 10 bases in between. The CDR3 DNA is TGTGCCAGTAGTGGGGGCGCCGCTAATGAAAAACTGTTTTTT. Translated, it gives CASSGGAANEKLFF.

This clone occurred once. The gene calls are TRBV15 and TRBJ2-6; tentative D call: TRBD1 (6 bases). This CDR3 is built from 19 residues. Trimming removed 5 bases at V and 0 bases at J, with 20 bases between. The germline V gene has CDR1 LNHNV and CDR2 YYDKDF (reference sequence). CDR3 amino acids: CATSPRQVLPLSGANVLTF. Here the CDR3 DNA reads TGTGCCACCAGCCCTAGACAGGTCTTACCCCTCTCTGGGGCCAACGTCCTGACTTTC.

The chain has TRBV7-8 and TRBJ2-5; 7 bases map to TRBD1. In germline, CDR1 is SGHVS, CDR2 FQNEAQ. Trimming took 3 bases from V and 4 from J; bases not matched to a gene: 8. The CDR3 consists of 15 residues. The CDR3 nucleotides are TGTGCCAGCAGCTTCGAGGGGGCAAGGGGAGAGACCCAGTACTTC. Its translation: CASSFEGARGETQYF.

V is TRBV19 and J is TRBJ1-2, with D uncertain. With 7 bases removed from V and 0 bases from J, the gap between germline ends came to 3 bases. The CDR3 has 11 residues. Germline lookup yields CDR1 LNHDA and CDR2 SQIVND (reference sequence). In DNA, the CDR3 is TGTGCCAGTACGTCTAACTATGGCTACACCTTC. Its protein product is CASTSNYGYTF.

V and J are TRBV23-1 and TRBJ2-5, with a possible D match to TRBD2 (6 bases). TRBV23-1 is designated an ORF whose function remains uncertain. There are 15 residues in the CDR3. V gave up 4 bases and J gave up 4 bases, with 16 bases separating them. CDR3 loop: CASSPGRRAPETQYF. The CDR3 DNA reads TGCGCCAGCAGTCCGGGCCGGAGGGCTCCAGAGACCCAGTACTTC.

As DNA, the CDR3 is TGTGCCAGCAGCCCCCGAGGGTCATACGAGCAGTACGTC. Its translation: CASSPRGSYEQYV. This chain links TRBV7-2 with TRBJ2-7, with D maybe TRBD2 (5 bases). CDR1 and CDR2 from the germline V gene are SGHTA and FQGNSA. Deletions cut 5 bases from V and 4 bases from J, with 12 bases between. The CDR3 spans 13 residues.

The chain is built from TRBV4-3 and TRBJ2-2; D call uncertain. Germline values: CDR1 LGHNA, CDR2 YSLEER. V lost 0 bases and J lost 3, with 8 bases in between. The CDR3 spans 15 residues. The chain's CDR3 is CASSQDSQYTGELFF. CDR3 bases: TGCGCCAGCAGCCAAGATTCTCAGTACACCGGGGAGCTGTTTTTT.